The 8 T cell receptor beta chains in this list originate from one sample, sequenced in a study of OX40 agonist ivuxolimab in advanced cancers. Produced via immunoSEQ multiplex PCR; TCRdb's table is partial and in-frame only. This table has about 82,000 clones, about 86% appearing once. This specimen consisted of CD4+ or CD8+ T cells sorted from blood, obtained in a trial of the OX40 agonist ivuxolimab. All receptors come from an adult with an advanced solid tumor such as melanoma, head and neck, liver or kidney cancer.

Points on this clone: An end of the junction does not agree with germline; a read error may underlie this. The chain joins TRBV18 to TRBJ2-6; 16 bases fit TRBD2. The germline gives CDR1 KGHSH, CDR2 LQKENI. The CDR3 length is 22 residues. The CDR3 is CASPPSGTSGGGPFSGANVLTF. CDR3 DNA: TGTGCCAGCCCACCTTCCGGGACTAGCGGGGGGGGTCCCTTCTCTGGGGCCAACGTCCTGACTTTC. The entire variable domain, with the rest obtained from reference TRBV18 and TRBJ2-6, is as follows: NAGVMQNPRHLVRRRGQEARLRCSPMKGHSHVYWYRQLPEEGLKFMVYLQKENIIDESGMPKERFSAEFPKEGPSILRIQQVVRGDSAAYFCASPPSGTSGGGPFSGANVLTFGAGSRLTVL.

V is TRBV29-1 and J is TRBJ2-1; the match to TRBD2 covers 11 bases. The CDR3 length is 16 residues. The trim removed 5 bases at V and 2 bases at J, leaving 8 bases unmatched. CDR1 SQVTM and CDR2 ANQGSEA come from the germline V gene. This chain's CDR3 is CSVRSGGAGAYNEQFF. The DNA for the CDR3 is TGCAGCGTTCGTAGCGGGGGGGCCGGAGCCTACAATGAGCAGTTCTTC.

CDR3 nucleotide sequence: TGTGCCAGTAGTATGGGGGAGGAAGCGGGGGTAGAAGAGCAGTACTTC. Protein sequence: CASSMGEEAGVEEQYF. The V and J genes are TRBV19 and TRBJ2-7, with 8 bases identical to TRBD2. The CDR3 is 16 amino acids. Germline CDR1 LNHDA, CDR2 SQIVND (reference sequence). The trim removed 3 bases at V and 7 bases at J, leaving 14 bases unmatched.

The rearrangement joins TRBV5-1 to TRBJ1-4; the match to TRBD1 covers 7 bases. J lost 3 bases, V lost 5 bases, and 7 bases had no gene match. The CDR3 has 15 amino acids. Germline V gene data show CDR1 as SGHRS and CDR2 as YFSETQ. The chain's CDR3 is CASRDPQGANEKLFF. In nucleotides, the CDR3 is TGCGCCAGCAGGGACCCTCAGGGGGCTAATGAAAAACTGTTTTTT.

The V call is TRBV7-2, the J call TRBJ1-6; no firm D call. Between the trimmed V and J ends, which lost 4 bases and 7 bases, there was a span of 8 bases. The V gene's germline CDR1 is SGHTA and CDR2 FQGNSA. The CDR3 totals 13 residues. The CDR3 nucleotides are TGTGCCAGCAGCTCCCTTAGGAATTCACCCCTCCACTTT. Its protein is CASSSLRNSPLHF. The variable domain in full, with the rest retrieved from reference TRBV7-2 and TRBJ1-6, is GAGVSQSPSNKVTEKGKDVELRCDPISGHTALYWYRQSLGQGLEFLIYFQGNSAPDKSGLPSDRFSAERTGGSVSTLTIQRTQQEDSAVYLCASSSLRNSPLHFGNGTRLTVT.

V gene TRBV6-5 combines with J gene TRBJ1-5; D possibly corresponds to TRBD1 (5 bases). CDR1 is MNHEY, CDR2 SVGAGI, per germline. The CDR3 sequence is 14 residues long. With 7 bases removed from V and 7 bases from J, the gap between germline ends came to 17 bases. CDR3 in amino acids: CASMRATGDQPQHF. In DNA, the CDR3 is TGTGCCAGCATGAGAGCCACAGGTGACCAGCCCCAGCATTTT.

The chain couples TRBV6-5 to TRBJ1-2; 7 bases line up with TRBD1. CDR3 size: 13 residues. Germline lookup yields CDR1 MNHEY and CDR2 SVGAGI. V lost 5 bases to trimming and J lost 4 bases; unmatched junction nucleotides: 4. The CDR3 coding sequence is TGTGCCAGCAGTGCAGGGGGTGGCTATGGCTACACCTTC. Translation gives CASSAGGGYGYTF.

This clone has only one observation. The chain is built from TRBV5-1 and TRBJ2-7; TRBD2 agrees at 10 bases. The germline V gene has CDR1 SGHRS and CDR2 YFSETQ. The CDR3 contains 15 residues. The trim removed 2 bases at V and 3 bases at J, leaving 5 bases unmatched. The CDR3, as DNA: TGCGCCAGCAGCTTAGCGGGAGGGGAACTCTACGAGCAGTACTTC. Protein product: CASSLAGGELYEQYF.